These 32 T cell receptor beta chains were all obtained from the same sample, sequenced in a study of cytomegalovirus exposure and HLA in healthy donors. The PCR used 60 Vbeta and 13 Jbeta primers. Measured with immunoSEQ multiplex PCR; TCRdb has only the in-frame clones, and not every one. Of fewer than 95,000 clones in the sample, around 78% were seen once. The sequencing sample was made of PBMCs. All receptors come from a man aged 25 to 40 in good health and CMV-seronegative.

CDR3 coding DNA: TGTGCCAGCAGCTTAGGACTAGCCGACGAGCAGTACGTC. Translating gives CASSLGLADEQYV. The rearrangement joins TRBV7-2 to TRBJ2-7; 7 nucleotides line up with TRBD2. This CDR3 comprises 13 residues. Unmatched junction bases numbered 2, after V lost 1 base and J lost 5 bases. The germline V gene encodes CDR1 SGHTA and CDR2 FQGNSA.

The chain links TRBV10-3 to TRBJ2-2; TRBD1 aligns across 9 bases. CDR1 and CDR2 from the germline V gene are ENHRY and SYGVKD. J gave up 5 bases and V 10 bases, and 5 bases lay outside the gene matches. CDR3 length: 13 amino acids. DNA of the CDR3: TGTGCCACCACAGGGGGCGCAACCGGGGAGCTGTTTTTT. Its translation: CATTGGATGELFF.

V and J are TRBV7-9 and TRBJ1-1; tentatively, D is TRBD1 (6 bases). This CDR3 is built from 13 residues. CDR1 SEHNR and CDR2 FQNEAQ come from the germline V gene (reference sequence). Trimming cost V 5 bases and J 6 bases, with 13 bases left between them. The CDR3 region is CASSLEDSSEAFF. The CDR3 DNA reads TGTGCCAGCAGCCTAGAGGACAGCTCTGAAGCTTTCTTT.

This rearrangement joins TRBV7-2 to TRBJ2-5; D possibly corresponds to TRBD1 (7 bases). Per the germline V gene, CDR1 is SGHTA and CDR2 is FQGNSA. The CDR3 loop spans 15 amino acids. V was shortened by 2 bases and J by 5 bases, with 15 bases between the two germline ends. CDR3 nucleotides: TGTGCCAGCAGCTTACAGGGGGACTTATGGGAGACCCAGTACTTC. Protein sequence: CASSLQGDLWETQYF.

CDR3 loop: CASSPTRTEAFF. The CDR3 DNA is TGTGCCAGCAGCCCGACTCGGACTGAAGCTTTCTTT. This chain connects TRBV5-5 to TRBJ1-1, with D unclear. The germline V gene encodes CDR1 SGHKS and CDR2 YYEKEE (reference sequence). Trimming removed 4 bases from V and 5 bases from J, with 9 bases in between. This CDR3 region has 12 residues.

The chain uses TRBV6-6 and TRBJ1-1, with D uncertain. Germline-derived CDR1 and CDR2 are MNHNY and SVGAGI (reference sequence). The germline V and J ends were trimmed by 3 bases and 0 bases, with 14 bases remaining between them. The CDR3 contains 16 residues. The CDR3 DNA reads TGTGCCAGCAGTTATTTAGCCATGCAAATGAACACTGAAGCTTTCTTT. Encoded protein: CASSYLAMQMNTEAFF.

V and J are TRBV5-1 and TRBJ2-1, with TRBD2 matching over 8 bases. Germline V lookup: CDR1 SGHRS, CDR2 YFSETQ. After removal of 4 bases from V and 0 bases from J, the junction contained 9 bases not matched to a gene. This CDR3 has 17 residues. Written as DNA, the CDR3 is TGCGCCAGCAGCATCGGAAGCGGGAGAAACTCCTACAATGAGCAGTTCTTC. Translation: CASSIGSGRNSYNEQFF.

This chain joins TRBV29-1 and TRBJ1-2; 9 bases map to TRBD1. After removal of 7 bases from V and 1 base from J, the junction contained 4 bases not matched to a gene. The length of the CDR3 is 13 residues. The germline V gene has CDR1 SQVTM and CDR2 ANQGSEA. The CDR3 bases are TGCAGCGCCCCGGGACAGGGTAACTATGGCTACACCTTC. This translates into CSAPGQGNYGYTF. Drawing the rest from reference TRBV29-1 and TRBJ1-2, the complete variable domain is SAVISQKPSRDICQRGTSLTIQCQVDSQVTMMFWYRQQPGQSLTLIATANQGSEATYESGFVIDKFPISRPNLTFSTLTVSNMSPEDSSIYLCSAPGQGNYGYTFGSGTRLTVV.

J is TRBJ2-1 and V is TRBV5-8; D gene unclear. The CDR3 consists of 12 residues. CDR1 and CDR2 from the germline V gene are SGHTS and YDEGEE. V shed 4 bases and J shed 9 bases, with 11 bases lying between them. This CDR3 reads CASSPRLGEQFF. In DNA form, the CDR3 reads TGTGCCAGCAGCCCCCGACTGGGTGAGCAGTTCTTC.

J is TRBJ2-2 and V is TRBV5-1; 12 bases are shared with TRBD2. This CDR3 is 15 amino acids long. Germline CDR1 and CDR2: SGHRS and YFSETQ. With 0 bases clipped from V and 6 bases from J, the junction kept 0 bases outside the gene matches. The CDR3 protein is CASSLGLAGAGELFF. The CDR3, as DNA: TGCGCCAGCAGCTTGGGACTAGCGGGAGCCGGGGAGCTGTTTTTT.

The genes are TRBV7-3 and TRBJ2-1, with 8 bases fitting TRBD1. The CDR3 spans 15 residues. Germline V gene sequence: CDR1 SGHTA, CDR2 FQGTGA. The V segment lost 4 bases and the J segment 4 bases; nucleotides outside the gene matches: 6. The DNA for the CDR3 is TGTGCCAGCAGCTCCGGGACAGGACCTTACAATGAGCAGTTCTTC. It specifies CASSSGTGPYNEQFF.

V and J are TRBV6-6 and TRBJ1-1; 9 positions match TRBD1. CDR1 and CDR2 from the germline V gene are MNHNY and SVGAGI (reference sequence). The junction had 8 bases not matched to a gene; V was cut back by 5 bases and J by 13 bases. This CDR3 has 12 amino acids. CDR3: CASSTLTGGVFF. The CDR3 DNA reads TGTGCCAGCAGTACCCTGACAGGGGGAGTTTTCTTT.

The chain joins TRBV5-1 to TRBJ1-3; 8 nucleotides align to TRBD1. The CDR3 runs to 15 residues. The J segment lost 8 bases and the V segment lost 4 bases, leaving 11 bases of the junction unmatched. Per germline, CDR1 SGHRS and CDR2 YFSETQ. This chain's CDR3 is CASSVGQGNADTIYF. The DNA of the CDR3 is TGCGCCAGCAGCGTCGGACAGGGAAATGCAGACACCATATATTTT. The complete variable domain, with remaining parts taken from reference TRBV5-1 and TRBJ1-3, reads KAGVTQTPRYLIKTRGQQVTLSCSPISGHRSVSWYQQTPGQGLQFLFEYFSETQRNKGNFPGRFSGRQFSNSRSEMNVSTLELGDSALYLCASSVGQGNADTIYFGEGSWLTVV.

V and J are TRBV5-4 and TRBJ2-3; TRBD2 agrees at 10 bases. The CDR3 has 17 amino acids. The ends lost 0 bases at V and 4 bases at J; junction bases unmatched: 8. CDR1 is SGHNT and CDR2 is YYREEE in the germline V gene (reference sequence). CDR3 sequence (DNA): TGTGCCAGCAGCTTGGCCAGAGCGGGGGGGCGTCCAGATACGCAGTATTTT. Protein: CASSLARAGGRPDTQYF.

The chain joins TRBV11-1 to TRBJ2-2; tentatively, D is TRBD2 (5 bases). The CDR3 length is 14 residues. CDR1 and CDR2 from the germline V gene are SGHAT and FQDESV (reference sequence). V lost 5 bases, J lost 3 bases, and 10 bases lay in between. CDR3 sequence: CASSASSYTGELFF. The CDR3 DNA follows: TGTGCCAGCAGCGCTTCTAGCTACACCGGGGAGCTGTTTTTT.

V is TRBV7-6 and J is TRBJ1-1; TRBD1 agrees at 7 bases. Germline CDR1 reads SGHVS; CDR2 reads FNYEAQ. The CDR3 loop spans 15 amino acids. V dropped 5 bases and J dropped 2; count of bases not matched to a gene: 8. In DNA, the CDR3 is TGTGCCAGCAGCACATTACAGGGGTTTAACACTGAAGCTTTCTTT. Amino acids: CASSTLQGFNTEAFF.

CDR3 DNA sequence: TGTGCCAGCAGCCTAGGGGAGGGCTATGGCTACACCTTC. Amino acids: CASSLGEGYGYTF. The chain has TRBV5-4 and TRBJ1-2; D may be TRBD1 (5 bases). From germline, CDR1 is SGHNT and CDR2 YYREEE (reference sequence). The ends were cut back, 4 bases at V and 4 bases at J, with 11 bases in the middle. This CDR3 has 13 residues.

In nucleotides, the CDR3 is TGTGCCAGCAGCTTACGGACAGGATCCTACGAGCAGTACTTC. Translated, it gives CASSLRTGSYEQYF. This chain joins TRBV7-2 and TRBJ2-7; TRBD1 agrees at 7 bases. Per the germline V gene, CDR1 is SGHTA and CDR2 is FQGNSA. J gave up 1 base and V 2 bases, and 2 bases lay outside the gene matches. This CDR3 region has 14 residues.

This chain joins TRBV2 and TRBJ2-1, with 11 bases matching TRBD2. Germline loops: CDR1 SNHLY, CDR2 FYNNEI. The CDR3 has 15 residues. The J segment lost 4 bases and the V segment lost 4 bases, leaving 3 bases of the junction unmatched. This CDR3 is CASSGTSGPYNEQFF. The DNA of the CDR3 is TGTGCCAGCAGTGGGACTAGCGGGCCTTACAATGAGCAGTTCTTC.

The chain combines TRBV4-2 with TRBJ2-1; 8 bases map to TRBD2. The CDR3 loop spans 16 amino acids. V trimming: 0 bases; J trimming: 4 bases; junction bases outside the gene matches: 5. Per germline, CDR1 LGHNA and CDR2 YNFKEQ. The DNA of the CDR3 is TGTGCCAGCAGCCAAGATCGGGGGGGCACATACAATGAGCAGTTCTTC. Its translation is CASSQDRGGTYNEQFF.

The chain couples TRBV5-4 to TRBJ2-7, with TRBD1 as a possible D gene (7 bases). The length of the CDR3 is 13 residues. CDR1 and CDR2 (germline): SGHNT, YYREEE (reference sequence). V was shortened by 4 bases and J by 3 bases, with 11 bases between the two germline ends. The DNA of the CDR3 is TGTGCCAGCAGCGGGGGGACAGTCTACGAGCAGTACTTC. It yields the protein CASSGGTVYEQYF.

The rearrangement joins TRBV28 to TRBJ1-1, with D possibly matching TRBD1 (6 bases). The CDR3 sequence is 15 residues long. The germline V gene has CDR1 MDHEN and CDR2 SYDVKM. Trimming cost V 4 bases and J 4 bases, with 16 bases left between them. The CDR3 loop reads CASSSPGGAFTEAFF. In DNA, the CDR3 is TGTGCCAGCAGTTCGCCGGGGGGCGCGTTCACTGAAGCTTTCTTT.

This clone was picked up a small number of times. The V gene is TRBV5-1, the J gene TRBJ1-1, with D possibly matching TRBD1 (5 bases). V shed 0 bases and J shed 6 bases, with 9 bases lying between them. The CDR3 is 13 amino acids. Germline V lookup: CDR1 SGHRS, CDR2 YFSETQ. The DNA for the CDR3 is TGCGCCAGCAGCTTGGCCGGAGGGGCTGAAGCTTTCTTT. The encoded protein is CASSLAGGAEAFF.

The rearrangement joins TRBV18 to TRBJ2-1; D is perhaps TRBD1 (5 bases). The CDR3 loop spans 15 amino acids. V lost 8 bases, J lost 6 bases, and 20 bases lay in between. Per the germline V gene, CDR1 is KGHSH and CDR2 is LQKENI. The CDR3 DNA is TGTGCCAGCCCACGCAGGGATCTAGTAGGCAATGAGCAGTTCTTC. Amino acid sequence: CASPRRDLVGNEQFF.

The chain carries TRBV25-1 and TRBJ2-5, with D perhaps TRBD1 (6 bases). TRBJ2-7 matches the DNA end more closely, so the J call is doubtful. The CDR3 totals 13 residues. The germline gives CDR1 MGHDK, CDR2 SYGVNS. The CDR3 reads CASRNREAYEQYF. In DNA, the CDR3 is TGTGCCAGCAGAAACAGGGAAGCCTACGAGCAGTACTTC.

V gene TRBV9 combines with J gene TRBJ2-1; 15 nucleotides align to TRBD2. CDR1 SGDLS and CDR2 YYNGEE come from the germline V gene. After removal of 3 bases from V and 9 bases from J, the junction contained 4 bases not matched to a gene. The CDR3 spans 15 residues. The DNA of the CDR3 is TGTGCCAGCAGCGAGGGACTAGCGGGAGGCCGTGAGCAGTTCTTC. Its protein is CASSEGLAGGREQFF.

The chain carries TRBV12-5 and TRBJ1-2; 7 bases line up with TRBD1. Trimming removed 3 bases from V and 6 bases from J; junction bases left unmatched: 13. CDR1 is LGHNT, CDR2 FRNRAP, per germline. CDR3 length: 16 amino acids. The CDR3 loop reads CASGFPIDRALDGYTF. The CDR3 bases are TGTGCTAGTGGTTTCCCCATCGACAGGGCCCTTGATGGCTACACCTTC.

This chain connects TRBV5-1 to TRBJ2-1; 9 bases are a match to TRBD2. The CDR3 is 17 residues long. Per germline, CDR1 SGHRS and CDR2 YFSETQ. With 0 bases clipped from V and 4 bases from J, the junction kept 8 bases outside the gene matches. CDR3 nucleotide sequence: TGCGCCAGCAGCTTGGGCGTCCTAGCGGGATTATACAATGAGCAGTTCTTC. As protein: CASSLGVLAGLYNEQFF.

The rearrangement links TRBV5-4 to TRBJ2-1; 9 bases are shared with TRBD2. Trimming removed 1 base from V and 4 bases from J; junction bases left unmatched: 6. The CDR3 is made up of 16 amino acids. CDR1 SGHNT and CDR2 YYREEE come from the germline V gene (reference sequence). The CDR3 protein is CASSLYGLAGYNEQFF. The CDR3 region has the DNA TGTGCCAGCAGCTTGTATGGCCTAGCGGGATACAATGAGCAGTTCTTC.

This chain uses TRBV9 with TRBJ1-1; D is uncertain. The CDR3 has 13 residues. Deletions cut 0 bases from V and 5 bases from J, with 8 bases between. CDR1 is SGDLS and CDR2 is YYNGEE in the germline V gene. The CDR3 DNA is TGTGCCAGCAGCGTAGGAGGGATGACTGAAGCTTTCTTT. Protein sequence: CASSVGGMTEAFF.

The V gene is TRBV2, the J gene TRBJ2-5; TRBD2 aligns across 7 bases. Germline loops: CDR1 SNHLY, CDR2 FYNNEI. The CDR3 is 15 amino acids. J was trimmed by 5 bases and V by 3 bases; bases with no gene match: 9. The CDR3 sequence: CASSEGGVNGETQYF. CDR3 DNA sequence: TGTGCCAGCAGTGAGGGGGGGGTAAACGGGGAGACCCAGTACTTC.

This clone was found a few times. CDR3 loop: CASSDSEAGGHNEQFF. The CDR3 nucleotides read TGTGCCAGCAGTGACTCCGAAGCGGGGGGGCATAATGAGCAGTTCTTC. The chain carries TRBV6-4 and TRBJ2-1; 10 bases fit TRBD2. Germline CDR1 MRHNA, CDR2 SNTAGT. V trimming: 0 bases; J trimming: 7 bases; junction bases outside the gene matches: 6. CDR3 length: 16 residues.